These 8 T cell receptor beta chains share one sample of origin, sequenced in a study of blood T cell repertoires in COVID-19. Only in-frame clones appear in the TCRdb table, and some are missing; sequencing was by immunoSEQ multiplex PCR. The sample lists fewer than 35,000 clones; more than 85% were seen once. Material for sequencing was peripheral blood. Receptors were obtained from a woman aged 80 or over with active or convalescent COVID-19.

This chain links TRBV7-8 with TRBJ2-1; TRBD2 might be the D (6 bases). Germline values: CDR1 SGHVS, CDR2 FQNEAQ. This CDR3 has 15 residues. Deletions cut 4 bases from V and 2 bases from J, with 12 bases between. The DNA of the CDR3 is TGTGCCAGCAGCTCCGGGCGGGGAGCCTACAATGAGCAGTTCTTC. It specifies CASSSGRGAYNEQFF.

CDR3 residues: CASSLFRQGGRARSPLHF. CDR3 nucleotide sequence: TGTGCCAGCAGCTTGTTTCGACAGGGGGGGCGCGCTCGGTCACCCCTCCACTTT. This sequence joins TRBV5-4 and TRBJ1-6, with TRBD1 identical over 9 bases. J gave up 10 bases and V 1 base, and 15 bases lay outside the gene matches. Germline assignment: CDR1 SGHNT and CDR2 YYREEE (reference sequence). This CDR3 has 18 amino acids. The whole variable domain, remainder taken from reference TRBV5-4 and TRBJ1-6, is ETGVTQSPTHLIKTRGQQVTLRCSSQSGHNTVSWYQQALGQGPQFIFQYYREEENGRGNFPPRFSGLQFPNYSSELNVNALELDDSALYLCASSLFRQGGRARSPLHFGNGTRLTVT.

CDR3 sequence (DNA): TGTGCCAGCAGCTCTCCTACAGGGGTCAATGGCTACACCTTC. Amino acids: CASSSPTGVNGYTF. J is TRBJ1-2 and V is TRBV7-7; 7 nucleotides align to TRBD1. This CDR3 is 14 amino acids long. The V gene end was trimmed by 4 bases and the J gene end by 6 bases; junction bases not matched to a gene: 8. From germline, CDR1 is SSHAT and CDR2 FNYEAQ (reference sequence).

The chain employs TRBV20-1 and TRBJ1-5, with a possible D match to TRBD1 (5 bases). Trimming removed 3 bases from V and 3 bases from J, with 18 bases in between. The germline gives CDR1 DFQATT, CDR2 SNEGSKA (reference sequence). The CDR3 covers 16 residues. Here the CDR3 DNA reads TGCAGTGCTAGTTATCGGGTACAGGTTGACAATCAGCCCCAGCATTTT. This codes for CSASYRVQVDNQPQHF.

This clone has a handful of counts. The chain combines TRBV24-1 with TRBJ1-2; 7 bases are a match to TRBD1. The CDR3 spans 14 residues. CDR1 and CDR2 (germline): KGHDR, SFDVKD. The J segment lost 4 bases and the V segment lost 5 bases, leaving 6 bases of the junction unmatched. The CDR3 is CATSATGIPYGYTF. The CDR3 DNA reads as TGTGCCACCAGTGCGACAGGGATACCCTATGGCTACACCTTC.

V usage is TRBV11-2 and J usage is TRBJ2-5; D is unresolved. The germline V gene encodes CDR1 SGHAT and CDR2 FQNNGV. The CDR3 is 16 residues long. The ends were cut back, 1 base at V and 1 base at J, with 13 bases in the middle. This CDR3 reads CASSLVAARLQETQYF. The CDR3 DNA reads TGTGCCAGCAGCTTAGTAGCAGCTCGACTCCAAGAGACCCAGTACTTC. The full variable domain, its missing parts supplied by reference TRBV11-2 and TRBJ2-5, is EAGVAQSPRYKIIEKRQSVAFWCNPISGHATLYWYQQILGQGPKLLIQFQNNGVVDDSQLPKDRFSAERLKGVDSTLKIQPAKLEDSAVYLCASSLVAARLQETQYFGPGTRLLVL.

This clone was picked up one time. The chain combines TRBV9 with TRBJ1-4, with TRBD1 identical over 9 bases. CDR3 length equals 16 residues. The trim removed 0 bases at V and 8 bases at J, leaving 8 bases unmatched. Per germline, CDR1 SGDLS and CDR2 YYNGEE. CDR3 bases: TGTGCCAGCAGCGTAGGAGGGACAGGGTATGGAGAAAAACTGTTTTTT. Its translation: CASSVGGTGYGEKLFF.

V is TRBV2 and J is TRBJ1-2; D is uncertain. The germline gives CDR1 SNHLY, CDR2 FYNNEI. The CDR3 contains 15 residues. Trimming shortened V by 3 bases and J by 2 bases, and 13 bases separated the two germline ends. CDR3 amino acids: CASSDRSAQNYGYTF. Here the CDR3 DNA reads TGTGCCAGCAGTGACCGTTCAGCGCAGAACTATGGCTACACCTTC.